This record looks at one T cell receptor beta chain sequence and its context. Trimming left V 4 bases short and J 8 bases short, with 10 bases between. The CDR3 loop spans 12 amino acids. The germline CDR1 and CDR2 sequences are KGHDR and SFDVKD. The data stem from a study of blood T cell repertoires in COVID-19. About the research overall: Collection of acute and convalescent COVID-19 samples took place in the United States, Italy and Spain. PBMCs, B-cell-depleted T cells, or T cells were the source of the cDNA or gDNA that made up the material.

As originally analysed: Reference gene primer amplification gave estimated nucleated cell counts. The method was immunoSEQ multiplex PCR; TCRdb's version includes in-frame clones alone and lacks a portion of them. V and J calls and clone size come straight from that table; D and trimming were deduced from the DNA. The data show about 220,000 clones, roughly 80% seen once. V usage is TRBV24-1 and J usage is TRBJ1-2, with D unclear. This TCR was sampled from a woman between 70 and 85 years old with acute or convalescent COVID-19. Sequencing input: peripheral blood. CDR3 DNA sequence: TGTGCCACCAGTGACGCGGTCAACGGCTACACCTTC. Translated: CATSDAVNGYTF.